Shown below are 6 T cell receptor beta chains from a single sample sequenced in a study of cytomegalovirus exposure and HLA in healthy donors. PCR primers comprised 60 Vbeta and 13 Jbeta primers. This table comes from immunoSEQ multiplex PCR, and its TCRdb copy is limited to in-frame clones, with some not included. The sample holds roughly 190,000 clones, roughly 87% seen once. The sequencing input was PBMCs. Source of these receptors: a boy aged 2-9 years in good health and CMV-seronegative.

This chain links TRBV19 with TRBJ1-5; the D is unclear. From germline, CDR1 is LNHDA and CDR2 SQIVND (reference sequence). V lost 3 bases and J 3 bases, leaving 9 bases between the germline ends. The CDR3 spans 14 residues. CDR3 DNA sequence: TGTGCCAGTAGTATGGGCCAACCCAATCAGCCCCAGCATTTT. Amino acid sequence: CASSMGQPNQPQHF.

J is TRBJ2-5 and V is TRBV5-6; D unresolved. The assigned J gene may be wrong: the sequence end matches TRBJ2-7 better. The length of the CDR3 is 14 residues. CDR1 SGHDT and CDR2 YYEEEE come from the germline V gene. The DNA of the CDR3 is TGTGCCAGCAACCCCCCGACACATGATTACGAGCAGTACTTC. Its translation is CASNPPTHDYEQYF.

This rearrangement joins TRBV6-1 to TRBJ2-7; unclear D gene. The V end lost 2 bases, the J end lost 3 bases, and 5 bases lay between the germline ends. The CDR3 runs to 12 residues. Germline CDR1 and CDR2: MNHNS and SASEGT. CDR3 protein: CASSETVYEQYF. As DNA, the CDR3 is TGTGCCAGCAGTGAAACAGTCTACGAGCAGTACTTC.

V gene TRBV19 combines with J gene TRBJ2-6; D remains unclear. CDR3 length: 15 amino acids. Germline lookup yields CDR1 LNHDA and CDR2 SQIVND (reference sequence). The germline V and J ends were trimmed by 3 bases and 0 bases, with 6 bases remaining between them. The CDR3 is CASSIRASGANVLTF. For the CDR3, the DNA is TGTGCCAGTAGTATTCGAGCCTCTGGGGCCAACGTCCTGACTTTC.

This clone was observed once. The rearrangement links TRBV5-6 to TRBJ2-3, with a tentative D call TRBD1 (5 bases). Germline V lookup: CDR1 SGHDT, CDR2 YYEEEE. This CDR3 is 13 amino acids long. The V gene lost 4 bases and the J gene lost 6 bases, with 12 bases spanning the gap. CDR3 protein: CASSAYRLDTQYF. The CDR3 DNA sequence: TGTGCCAGCAGCGCCTACAGGCTTGATACGCAGTATTTT. The variable domain in full, with the rest retrieved from reference TRBV5-6 and TRBJ2-3, is DAGVTQSPTHLIKTRGQQVTLRCSPKSGHDTVSWYQQALGQGPQFIFQYYEEEERQRGNFPDRFSGHQFPNYSSELNVNALLLGDSALYLCASSAYRLDTQYFGPGTRLTVL.

In its sample, this clone was seen a few times. The chain joins TRBV19 to TRBJ1-1; D call uncertain. CDR1 and CDR2 from the germline V gene are LNHDA and SQIVND (reference sequence). The CDR3 runs 14 residues. V was cut by 7 bases and J by 0 bases, with 12 bases left in between. The DNA for the CDR3 is TGTGCCAGTAAGTATCCTCCGGTGAACACTGAAGCTTTCTTT. This gives the protein CASKYPPVNTEAFF.